The 24 T cell receptor beta chains below come from one sample, sequenced in a study of T cell responses to AZD1222 COVID-19 vaccine. The method was immunoSEQ multiplex PCR; TCRdb's version includes in-frame clones alone and lacks a portion of them. The table shows some 130,000 clones, with 65% to 90% occurring only once. The sample here was peripheral blood, taken on day 0 of AZD1222 vaccination. The receptor set was obtained from an adult in good health.

V gene TRBV12-3 or TRBV12-4 combines with J gene TRBJ1-3, with D uncertain. The length of the CDR3 is 11 residues. The DNA of the CDR3 is TGTGCAACGACGTATGGAAACACCATATATTTT. It codes for CATTYGNTIYF.

Remarks on this clone: At one of its ends the junction is not consistent with the germline gene, which may arise from a read error. This chain connects TRBV7-7 to TRBJ2-1; a possible D gene is TRBD1 (6 bases). This CDR3 is 14 amino acids long. Per the germline V gene, CDR1 is SSHAT and CDR2 is FNYEAQ (reference sequence). The CDR3 protein is CASSLDLTGNEQFF. For the CDR3, the DNA is TGTGCTAGCAGCTTAGATCTTACAGGGAATGAGCAGTTCTTC.

This clone showed up just once. This chain connects TRBV7-6 to TRBJ2-1; TRBD2 matches at 8 bases. J was trimmed by 4 bases and V by 1 base; bases with no gene match: 3. This CDR3 region has 15 residues. Germline CDR1 and CDR2: SGHVS and FNYEAQ. The CDR3 protein is CASSLGAGGYNEQFF. For the CDR3, the DNA is TGTGCCAGCAGCTTAGGGGCGGGGGGATACAATGAGCAGTTCTTC.

This rearrangement joins TRBV7-9 to TRBJ1-2, with 7 bases lining up with TRBD1. The germline V gene has CDR1 SEHNR and CDR2 FQNEAQ (reference sequence). The CDR3 sequence is 16 residues long. V lost 5 bases, J lost 6 bases, and 15 bases stayed unmatched. Here the CDR3 DNA reads TGTGCCAGCAGCCCCGAAATCGCCACAGGGGCGGATGGCTACACCTTC. Protein product: CASSPEIATGADGYTF.

V usage is TRBV12-3 or TRBV12-4 and J usage is TRBJ1-1; D is unresolved. The CDR3 sequence is 13 residues long. V lost 5 bases to trimming and J lost 5 bases, with 12 bases between them. The CDR3 region is CASSGLEGTEAFF. Here the CDR3 DNA reads TGTGCCAGCAGTGGTCTAGAGGGAACTGAAGCTTTCTTT.

J is TRBJ2-7 and V is TRBV4-3; the D is unclear. V was shortened by 0 bases and J by 2 bases, with 5 bases between the two germline ends. The V gene's germline CDR1 is LGHNA and CDR2 YSLEER. The CDR3 is 13 residues long. Here the CDR3 reads CASSQDHAYEQYF. The CDR3 coding sequence is TGCGCCAGCAGCCAAGACCACGCCTACGAGCAGTACTTC.

For this clone: Other DNA variants within this sample encode the same CDR3. CDR3 nucleotides: TGTGCCAGCAGCCGAGGGACAGCAAGTATGAACACTGAAGCTTTCTTT. Amino acids: CASSRGTASMNTEAFF. The rearrangement joins TRBV11-3 to TRBJ1-1; 7 bases are shared with TRBD1. V lost 5 bases and J lost 0; bases outside the gene matches: 9. The CDR3 has 16 residues. Germline CDR1 SGHNT, CDR2 YENEEA.

Only one count was recorded for this clone. This sequence joins TRBV5-4 and TRBJ2-5; 8 bases agree with TRBD1. The CDR3 runs to 16 residues. The V gene end was trimmed by 4 bases and the J gene end by 4 bases; junction bases not matched to a gene: 12. Germline assignment: CDR1 SGHNT and CDR2 YYREEE (reference sequence). The CDR3 nucleotides are TGTGCCAGCAGCCCTACGGCGGACAGGGTTATAGAGACCCAGTACTTC. Protein: CASSPTADRVIETQYF.

This chain links TRBV9 with TRBJ2-1, with 9 bases matching TRBD2. Trimming took 1 base from V and 4 from J; bases not matched to a gene: 3. Germline V lookup: CDR1 SGDLS, CDR2 YYNGEE. The CDR3 totals 15 residues. This CDR3 is CASSVTSGYYNEQFF. DNA for the CDR3: TGTGCCAGCAGCGTAACTAGCGGGTATTACAATGAGCAGTTCTTC.

This sequence joins TRBV6-2 or TRBV6-3 and TRBJ1-6; no reliable D call. This CDR3 region has 15 residues. V shed 3 bases and J shed 9 bases, with 15 bases lying between them. The germline CDR1 and CDR2 sequences are MNHEY and SVGEGT. Here the CDR3 DNA reads TGTGCCAGCAGTTATCAGGCGGGAAGGTCTTCACCCCTCCACTTT. It encodes CASSYQAGRSSPLHF.

This clone was seen more than once but under ten times. The V gene is TRBV15, the J gene TRBJ1-3; 8 nucleotides agree with TRBD1. V was clipped by 1 base and J by 3 bases; unmatched bases: 5. The length of the CDR3 is 16 residues. Germline V gene lookup returns CDR1 LNHNV and CDR2 YYDKDF (reference sequence). The CDR3 region has the DNA TGTGCCACCAGCAGAGGAGGGACAGGTGGTGGAAACACCATATATTTT. It codes for CATSRGGTGGGNTIYF.

This clone was observed a few times. The V and J genes are TRBV5-1 and TRBJ2-2; D gene ambiguous. The CDR3 runs 14 residues. CDR1 is SGHRS, CDR2 YFSETQ, per germline. V lost 0 bases to trimming and J lost 1 base, with 4 bases between them. As DNA, the CDR3 is TGCGCCAGCAGCTTGGAAGGGAACACCGGGGAGCTGTTTTTT. Translating gives CASSLEGNTGELFF. Filled out from reference TRBV5-1 and TRBJ2-2, the complete variable domain reads KAGVTQTPRYLIKTRGQQVTLSCSPISGHRSVSWYQQTPGQGLQFLFEYFSETQRNKGNFPGRFSGRQFSNSRSEMNVSTLELGDSALYLCASSLEGNTGELFFGEGSRLTVL.

The chain uses TRBV6-2 or TRBV6-3 and TRBJ2-7; D possibly corresponds to TRBD1 (5 bases). The CDR3 sequence is 15 residues long. Germline-derived CDR1 and CDR2 are MNHEY and SVGEGT. With 4 bases removed from V and 1 base from J, the gap between germline ends came to 14 bases. The CDR3 DNA sequence: TGTGCCAGCAGTTTGGACACCGACTTTTCCTACGAGCAGTACTTC. Residues: CASSLDTDFSYEQYF.

The sample holds a few counts of this clone. CDR3 protein: CASSYLGGARGTEAFF. For the CDR3, the DNA is TGTGCCAGCAGCTACTTAGGTGGAGCCAGGGGGACTGAAGCTTTCTTT. The rearrangement uses TRBV11-2 and TRBJ1-1, with 7 bases lining up with TRBD1. CDR3 size: 16 residues. Per the germline V gene, CDR1 is SGHAT and CDR2 is FQNNGV. Trimming at V came to 4 bases and at J to 5 bases, leaving 13 bases not matched to a gene.

V gene TRBV12-5 combines with J gene TRBJ1-1; D is ambiguous. This CDR3 region has 12 residues. Germline-derived CDR1 and CDR2 are LGHNT and FRNRAP. V dropped 1 base and J dropped 3 bases, with 3 bases sitting between them. The CDR3, as DNA: TGTGCTAGTGGTTTGGACGACACTGAAGCTTTCTTT. It is translated as CASGLDDTEAFF.

The V gene is TRBV7-9, the J gene TRBJ1-2; 12 bases are a match to TRBD1. The CDR3 sequence is 12 residues long. The germline CDR1 and CDR2 sequences are SEHNR and FQNEAQ (reference sequence). V lost 7 bases to trimming and J lost 12 bases; unmatched junction nucleotides: 6. The CDR3 sequence: CASKRDRGQDTF. The CDR3 DNA reads TGTGCCAGCAAGCGGGACAGGGGGCAGGACACCTTC.

The V gene is TRBV2, the J gene TRBJ1-3; no firm D call. Per the germline V gene, CDR1 is SNHLY and CDR2 is FYNNEI. V was trimmed by 0 bases and J by 7 bases, leaving 1 base between them. The length of the CDR3 is 11 residues. This CDR3 reads CASSEANTIYF. The CDR3 DNA sequence: TGTGCCAGCAGTGAAGCGAACACCATATATTTT.

The V call is TRBV9, the J call TRBJ2-1; D might be TRBD2 (6 bases). The CDR3 sequence is 14 residues long. Trimming took off 6 bases at V and 5 bases at J, with 15 bases between the two ends. CDR1 is SGDLS and CDR2 is YYNGEE in the germline V gene. The CDR3 loop reads CASNIAGSNNEQFF. Written as DNA, the CDR3 is TGTGCCAGCAATATCGCGGGGTCAAACAATGAGCAGTTCTTC.

The J gene is TRBJ2-7, the V gene TRBV19; 9 bases agree with TRBD1. Germline V CDR1 and CDR2: LNHDA, SQIVND (reference sequence). After removal of 10 bases from V and 4 bases from J, the junction contained 2 bases not matched to a gene. CDR3 length equals 11 residues. The DNA of the CDR3 is TGTGCCACCGGACAGGGGTACGAGCAGTACTTC. It translates to CATGQGYEQYF.

The chain is built from TRBV5-6 and TRBJ2-7; D perhaps matches TRBD1 (6 bases). The CDR3 totals 15 residues. CDR1 and CDR2 from the germline V gene are SGHDT and YYEEEE. V shed 4 bases and J shed 6 bases, with 20 bases lying between them. For the CDR3, the DNA is TGTGCCAGCAGCCAAACAACAGGGTTTGGGGCCGAGCAGTACTTC. It translates to CASSQTTGFGAEQYF.

This clone was seen more than once but under ten times. The V and J genes are TRBV5-1 and TRBJ1-3; 7 positions match TRBD1. The CDR3 runs 15 residues. Looked up from germline, CDR1 is SGHRS and CDR2 is YFSETQ. After removal of 4 bases from V and 0 bases from J, the junction contained 4 bases not matched to a gene. The CDR3 spells CASSPGQRSGNTIYF. CDR3 bases: TGCGCCAGCAGCCCGGGACAGCGCTCTGGAAACACCATATATTTT.

Turning to this clone: At the DNA level, this CDR3 is encoded by other sequences in the same sample as well. The chain carries TRBV6-5 and TRBJ1-1; D remains unclear. Trimming cost V 2 bases and J 2 bases, with 12 bases left between them. Germline lookup yields CDR1 MNHEY and CDR2 SVGAGI. The CDR3 length is 15 residues. CDR3 nucleotide sequence: TGTGCCAGCAGTTACCGGTCGGCGTTCAACACTGAAGCTTTCTTT. This gives the protein CASSYRSAFNTEAFF.

The genes are TRBV7-3 and TRBJ2-7; TRBD2 might be the D (6 bases). Between the trimmed V and J ends, which lost 0 bases and 5 bases, there was a span of 14 bases. Germline lookup yields CDR1 SGHTA and CDR2 FQGTGA. The CDR3 runs to 15 residues. CDR3 in DNA: TGTGCCAGCAGCTTAACGGCGGGACGTGGAAACGAGCAGTACTTC. Its protein is CASSLTAGRGNEQYF.

CDR3 in amino acids: CSVEIRVETQYF. For the CDR3, the DNA is TGCAGCGTTGAAATCCGGGTAGAGACCCAGTACTTC. V gene TRBV29-1 combines with J gene TRBJ2-5; D unclear. Trimming left V 2 bases short and J 4 bases short, with 8 bases between. The CDR3 has 12 amino acids. Germline CDR1 is SQVTM and CDR2 is ANQGSEA.